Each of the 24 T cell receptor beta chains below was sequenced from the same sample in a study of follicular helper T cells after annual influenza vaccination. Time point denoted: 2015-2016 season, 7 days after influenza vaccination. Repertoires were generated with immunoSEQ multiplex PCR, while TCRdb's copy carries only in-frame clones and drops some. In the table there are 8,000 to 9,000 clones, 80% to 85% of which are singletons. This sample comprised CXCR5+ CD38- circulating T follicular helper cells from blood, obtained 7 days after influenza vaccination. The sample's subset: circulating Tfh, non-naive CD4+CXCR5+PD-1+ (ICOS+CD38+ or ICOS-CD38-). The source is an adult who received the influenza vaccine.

The CDR3 region is CASSPDPQGTTDTQYF. CDR3 nucleotide sequence: TGTGCCAGCAGCCCGGACCCACAGGGGACCACAGATACGCAGTATTTT. The chain joins TRBV5-6 to TRBJ2-3; TRBD1 aligns across 7 bases. Germline assignment: CDR1 SGHDT and CDR2 YYEEEE. The CDR3 is made up of 16 amino acids. V dropped 4 bases and J dropped 2; count of bases not matched to a gene: 10.

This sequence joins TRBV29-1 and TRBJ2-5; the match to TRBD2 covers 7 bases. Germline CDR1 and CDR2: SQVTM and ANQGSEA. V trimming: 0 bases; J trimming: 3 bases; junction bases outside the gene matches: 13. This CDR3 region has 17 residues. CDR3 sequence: CSVEDSTWEGLKETQYF. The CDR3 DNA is TGCAGCGTTGAAGATTCTACTTGGGAGGGCTTAAAAGAGACCCAGTACTTC.

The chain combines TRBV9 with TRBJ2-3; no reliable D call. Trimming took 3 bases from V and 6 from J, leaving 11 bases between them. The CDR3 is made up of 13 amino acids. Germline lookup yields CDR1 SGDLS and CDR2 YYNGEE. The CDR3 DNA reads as TGTGCCAGCAGCGCCCGAGCGCGGGATACGCAGTATTTT. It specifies CASSARARDTQYF.

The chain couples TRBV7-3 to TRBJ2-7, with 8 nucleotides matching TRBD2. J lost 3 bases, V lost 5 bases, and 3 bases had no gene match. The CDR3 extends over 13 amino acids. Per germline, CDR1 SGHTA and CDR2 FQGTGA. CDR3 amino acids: CASSPSGYYEQYF. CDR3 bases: TGTGCCAGCAGCCCTAGCGGGTACTACGAGCAGTACTTC.

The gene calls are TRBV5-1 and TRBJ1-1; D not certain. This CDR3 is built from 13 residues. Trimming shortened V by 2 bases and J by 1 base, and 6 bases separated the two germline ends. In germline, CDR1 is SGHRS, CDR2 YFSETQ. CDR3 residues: CASSLDPNTEAFF. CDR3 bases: TGCGCCAGCAGCTTAGATCCGAACACTGAAGCTTTCTTT.

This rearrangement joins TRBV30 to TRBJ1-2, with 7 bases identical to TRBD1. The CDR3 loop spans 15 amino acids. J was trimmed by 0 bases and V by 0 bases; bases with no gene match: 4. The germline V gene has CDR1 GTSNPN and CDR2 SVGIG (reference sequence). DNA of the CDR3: TGTGCCTGGAGTGTTAGGGGGACAGCTAACTATGGCTACACCTTC. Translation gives CAWSVRGTANYGYTF.

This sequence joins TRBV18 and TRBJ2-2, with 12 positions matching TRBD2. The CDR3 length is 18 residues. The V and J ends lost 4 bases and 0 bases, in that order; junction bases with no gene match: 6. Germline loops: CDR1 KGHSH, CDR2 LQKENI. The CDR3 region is CASSLGLAGFANTGELFF. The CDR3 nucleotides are TGTGCCAGCTCACTTGGACTAGCGGGGTTCGCGAACACCGGGGAGCTGTTTTTT.

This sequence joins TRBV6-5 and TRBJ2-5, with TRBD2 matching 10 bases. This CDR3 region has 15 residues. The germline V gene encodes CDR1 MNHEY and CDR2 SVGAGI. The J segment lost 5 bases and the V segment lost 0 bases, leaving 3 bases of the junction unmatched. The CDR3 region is CASSYSSGGVETQYF. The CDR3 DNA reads TGTGCCAGCAGTTACTCGAGCGGGGGGGTTGAGACCCAGTACTTC.

This CDR3 reads CASSLLAGTSTDTQYF. The CDR3 nucleotides are TGTGCCAGCAGCCTCTTAGCGGGGACAAGCACAGATACGCAGTATTTT. V gene TRBV11-2 combines with J gene TRBJ2-3; TRBD2 aligns across 8 bases. V shed 5 bases, J shed 0 bases, and the junction held 7 bases outside the gene matches. CDR3 length equals 16 residues. Germline V gene lookup returns CDR1 SGHAT and CDR2 FQNNGV.

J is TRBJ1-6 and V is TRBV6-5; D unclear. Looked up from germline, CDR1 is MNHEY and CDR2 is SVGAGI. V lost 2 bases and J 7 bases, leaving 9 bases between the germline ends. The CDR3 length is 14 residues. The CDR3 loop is CASSYDHINSPLHF. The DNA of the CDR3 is TGTGCCAGCAGTTACGACCATATCAATTCACCCCTCCACTTT.

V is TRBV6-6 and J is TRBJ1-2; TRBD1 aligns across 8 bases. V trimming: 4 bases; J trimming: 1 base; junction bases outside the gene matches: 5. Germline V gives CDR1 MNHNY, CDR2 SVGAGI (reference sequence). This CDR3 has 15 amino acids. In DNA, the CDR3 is TGTGCCAGCAGTTCCCTACAGGGGGGTAACTATGGCTACACCTTC. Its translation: CASSSLQGGNYGYTF.

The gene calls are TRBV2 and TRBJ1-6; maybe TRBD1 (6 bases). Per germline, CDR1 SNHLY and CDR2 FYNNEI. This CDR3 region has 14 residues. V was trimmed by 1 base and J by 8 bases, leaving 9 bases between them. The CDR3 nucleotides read TGTGCCAGCAGTGAAGTGGCAGGGGATTCACCCCTCCACTTT. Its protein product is CASSEVAGDSPLHF.

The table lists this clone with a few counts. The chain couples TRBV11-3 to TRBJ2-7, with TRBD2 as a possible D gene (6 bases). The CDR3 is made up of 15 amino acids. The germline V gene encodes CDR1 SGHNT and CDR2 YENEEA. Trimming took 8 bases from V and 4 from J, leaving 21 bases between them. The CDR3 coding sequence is TGTGCCAGCCACACCCCCAGGGAGGAGGCTTACGAGCAGTACTTC. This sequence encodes CASHTPREEAYEQYF.

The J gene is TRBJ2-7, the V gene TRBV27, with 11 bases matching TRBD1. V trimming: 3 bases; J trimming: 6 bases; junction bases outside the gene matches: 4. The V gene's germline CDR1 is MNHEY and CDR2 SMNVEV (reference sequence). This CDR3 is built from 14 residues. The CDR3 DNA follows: TGTGCCAGCAGTTTGACCGGACAGGGGGCCGAGCAGTACTTC. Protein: CASSLTGQGAEQYF.

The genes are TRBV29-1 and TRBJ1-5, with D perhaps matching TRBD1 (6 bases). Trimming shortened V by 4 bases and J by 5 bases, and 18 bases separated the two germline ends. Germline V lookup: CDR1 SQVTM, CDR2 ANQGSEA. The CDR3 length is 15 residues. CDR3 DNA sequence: TGCAGCGTTGTATCCGGGGGGCAAGGAGATCAGCCCCAGCATTTT. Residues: CSVVSGGQGDQPQHF.

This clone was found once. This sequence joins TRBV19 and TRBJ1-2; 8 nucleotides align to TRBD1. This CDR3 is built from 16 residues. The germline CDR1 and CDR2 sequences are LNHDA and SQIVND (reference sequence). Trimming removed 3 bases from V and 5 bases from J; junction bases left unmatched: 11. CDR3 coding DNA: TGTGCCAGTAGTATTTCCGGGACAGGAAGGGCTTATGGCTACACCTTC. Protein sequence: CASSISGTGRAYGYTF.

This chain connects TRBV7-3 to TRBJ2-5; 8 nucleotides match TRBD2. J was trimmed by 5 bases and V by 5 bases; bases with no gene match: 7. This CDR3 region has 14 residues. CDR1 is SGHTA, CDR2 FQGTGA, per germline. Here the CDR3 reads CASSQSGGGETQYF. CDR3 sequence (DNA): TGTGCCAGCAGCCAGAGCGGGGGCGGGGAGACCCAGTACTTC.

CDR3 residues: CASSGERENGYTF. DNA for the CDR3: TGTGCCAGCAGTGGGGAAAGGGAAAATGGCTACACCTTC. This chain uses TRBV2 with TRBJ1-2; D not resolved. Looked up from germline, CDR1 is SNHLY and CDR2 is FYNNEI. There are 13 residues in the CDR3. V lost 4 bases, J lost 6 bases, and 12 bases lay in between.

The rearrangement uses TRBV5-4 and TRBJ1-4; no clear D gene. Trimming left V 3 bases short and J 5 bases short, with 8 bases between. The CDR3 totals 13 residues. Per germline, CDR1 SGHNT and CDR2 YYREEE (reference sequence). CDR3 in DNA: TGTGCCAGCAGCTCAAAAATAAATGAAAAACTGTTTTTT. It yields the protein CASSSKINEKLFF.

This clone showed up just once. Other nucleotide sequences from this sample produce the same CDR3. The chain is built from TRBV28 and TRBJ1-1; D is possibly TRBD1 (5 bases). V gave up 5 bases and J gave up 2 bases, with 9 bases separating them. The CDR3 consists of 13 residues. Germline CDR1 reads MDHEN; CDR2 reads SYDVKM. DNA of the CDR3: TGTGCCAGCAGTGACAGTTCAAACACTGAAGCTTTCTTT. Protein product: CASSDSSNTEAFF.

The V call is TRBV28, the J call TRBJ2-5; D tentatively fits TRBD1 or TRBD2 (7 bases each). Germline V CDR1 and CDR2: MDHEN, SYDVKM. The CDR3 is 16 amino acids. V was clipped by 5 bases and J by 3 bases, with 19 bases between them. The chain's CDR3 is CASSHLQGRGEETQYF. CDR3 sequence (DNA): TGTGCCAGCAGTCACCTACAGGGGAGGGGGGAAGAGACCCAGTACTTC.

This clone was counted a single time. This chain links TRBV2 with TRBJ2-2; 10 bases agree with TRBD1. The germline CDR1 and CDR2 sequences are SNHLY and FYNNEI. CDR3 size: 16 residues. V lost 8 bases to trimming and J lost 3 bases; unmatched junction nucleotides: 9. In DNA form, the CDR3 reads TGTGCCAGCCTCCGTGGAGGGACAGGGGACACCGGGGAGCTGTTTTTT. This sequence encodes CASLRGGTGDTGELFF. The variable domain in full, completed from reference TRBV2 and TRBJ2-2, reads EPEVTQTPSHQVTQMGQEVILRCVPISNHLYFYWYRQILGQKVEFLVSFYNNEISEKSEIFDDQFSVERPDGSNFTLKIRSTKLEDSAMYFCASLRGGTGDTGELFFGEGSRLTVL.

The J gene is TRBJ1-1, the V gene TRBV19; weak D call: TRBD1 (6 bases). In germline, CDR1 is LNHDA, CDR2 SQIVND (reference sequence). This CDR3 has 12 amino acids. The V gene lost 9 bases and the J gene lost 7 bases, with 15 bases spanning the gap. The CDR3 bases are TGTGCCAGGACGCTAGGACAGTGTGAAGCTTTCTTT. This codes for CARTLGQCEAFF.

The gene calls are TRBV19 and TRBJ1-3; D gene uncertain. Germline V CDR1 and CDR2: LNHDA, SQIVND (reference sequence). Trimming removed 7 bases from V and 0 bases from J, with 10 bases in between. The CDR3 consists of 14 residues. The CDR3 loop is CASTIISSGNTIYF. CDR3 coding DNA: TGTGCCAGTACCATTATAAGCTCTGGAAACACCATATATTTT. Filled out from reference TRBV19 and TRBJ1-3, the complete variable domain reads DGGITQSPKYLFRKEGQNVTLSCEQNLNHDAMYWYRQDPGQGLRLIYYSQIVNDFQKGDIAEGYSVSREKKESFPLTVTSAQKNPTAFYLCASTIISSGNTIYFGEGSWLTVV.